A single sample is the source of the 17 T cell receptor beta chains below, sequenced in a study of regulatory T cells in long-lasting Graves disease. Time point here: persistent/refractory GD, antithyroid drugs over 5 years with positive TRAb. Making the TCR library involved RNA that had been extracted from PBMCs. Both iRepertoire HTBI primers and Arm-PCR of CDR3 regions were used to build the TCR beta libraries. TCRdb reprocessed the multiplex PCR reads with MiXCR, giving one entry per CDR3 protein. The table has 310,000 or so distinct CDR3 sequences, roughly 21% seen once. The specimen comprised peripheral blood mononuclear cells (PBMCs), sampled when the disease was refractory, from a patient treated with antithyroid drugs. The receptors stem from a female donor with Graves disease.

This clonotype was seen many times. The chain uses TRBV6-6 and TRBJ2-2; tentatively, D is TRBD2 (6 bases). Per germline, CDR1 MNHNY and CDR2 SVGAGI (reference sequence). The CDR3 totals 15 residues. Trimming pared 0 bases from V and 7 bases from J, leaving 12 bases between. The CDR3 loop is CASSYSSGYGGELFF. Here the CDR3 DNA reads TGTGCCAGCAGTTACTCGAGCGGGTACGGCGGGGAGCTGTTTTTT.

This clonotype was seen at least ten times. The chain couples TRBV20-1 to TRBJ1-2; TRBD1 matches at 12 bases. The V and J ends lost 2 bases and 0 bases, in that order; junction bases with no gene match: 13. Germline V gene lookup returns CDR1 DFQATT and CDR2 SNEGSKA (reference sequence). This CDR3 has 19 amino acids. The DNA of the CDR3 is TGCAGTGCTAGACCAAGCGGGACAGGGGGCTTCGTGACTAACTATGGCTACACCTTC. Translated, it gives CSARPSGTGGFVTNYGYTF.

This clonotype was seen ten or more times. The chain has TRBV28 and TRBJ2-7, with TRBD2 matching over 7 bases. Germline trimming cut 5 bases from V and 0 bases from J; bases unmatched to any gene: 22. Germline CDR1 reads MDHEN; CDR2 reads SYDVKM. The CDR3 runs 20 residues. CDR3 DNA sequence: TGTGCCAGCAGTCCCCACTTTTCTGCGGGAGCTCGAAGGAGCTCCTACGAGCAGTACTTC. Protein product: CASSPHFSAGARRSSYEQYF.

This clonotype has ten or more counts. The CDR3 reads CASSHLADEQYF. For the CDR3, the DNA is TGTGCCAGCAGCCATCTTGCGGACGAGCAGTACTTC. The chain employs TRBV7-9 and TRBJ2-7; D unclear. There are 12 residues in the CDR3. Between the trimmed V and J ends, which lost 5 bases and 5 bases, there was a span of 10 bases. Germline CDR1 reads SEHNR; CDR2 reads FQNEAQ (reference sequence).

This clonotype was counted a few times. This chain uses TRBV3-1 with TRBJ1-2; the D gene is possibly TRBD1 (6 bases). This CDR3 region has 14 residues. Germline lookup yields CDR1 LGHDT and CDR2 YNNKEL (reference sequence). The V end was cut by 4 bases, the J end by 8 bases, with 17 bases between. The CDR3 bases are TGTGCCAGCAGCCGTAGCGGGGGCTCGGAAGGCTACACCTTC. It is translated as CASSRSGGSEGYTF.

With respect to this clonotype: The junction differs from germline at one of its ends, possibly a read error. V is TRBV30 and J is TRBJ2-3; 9 bases match TRBD1. This CDR3 is built from 14 residues. The germline V gene has CDR1 GTSNPN and CDR2 SVGIG (reference sequence). CDR3 nucleotides: TGTGCCTGGAGATTGGACAGGGGCGCAGATACGCAGTACTTT. Translated: CAWRLDRGADTQYF.

The V call is TRBV9, the J call TRBJ2-7; D might be TRBD1 (6 bases). V lost 2 bases and J lost 5, with 11 bases in between. The CDR3 is 13 amino acids. Germline V CDR1 and CDR2: SGDLS, YYNGEE. CDR3: CASSVTGLNEQYF. CDR3 DNA sequence: TGTGCCAGCAGCGTTACAGGGTTGAACGAGCAGTACTTC. The variable domain in full, with the rest retrieved from reference TRBV9 and TRBJ2-7, is DSGVTQTPKHLITATGQRVTLRCSPRSGDLSVYWYQQSLDQGLQFLIQYYNGEERAKGNILERFSAQQFPDLHSELNLSSLELGDSALYFCASSVTGLNEQYFGPGTRLTVT.

The rearrangement uses TRBV20-1 and TRBJ1-5; weak D call: TRBD1 (6 bases). CDR1 is DFQATT, CDR2 SNEGSKA, per germline (reference sequence). This CDR3 is 17 amino acids long. V lost 0 bases, J lost 1 base, and 16 bases lay in between. This CDR3 is CSARDRPRRGSNQPQHF. CDR3 coding DNA: TGCAGTGCTAGAGACCGCCCCCGCAGGGGAAGCAATCAGCCCCAGCATTTT.

The gene calls are TRBV27 and TRBJ2-1; D uncertain. This CDR3 spans 12 amino acids. Germline lookup yields CDR1 MNHEY and CDR2 SMNVEV (reference sequence). V shed 5 bases and J shed 6 bases, with 8 bases lying between them. CDR3 sequence reads: CASSTTGNEQFF. In nucleotides, the CDR3 is TGTGCCAGCAGTACGACGGGCAATGAGCAGTTCTTC.

This clonotype was observed a handful of times. The chain combines TRBV30 with TRBJ2-7, with 7 bases matching TRBD1. The J segment lost 4 bases and the V segment lost 8 bases, leaving 8 bases of the junction unmatched. The CDR3 has 12 amino acids. Germline CDR1 GTSNPN, CDR2 SVGIG (reference sequence). The DNA for the CDR3 is TGTGCCCGACAGGGAGAGGCATACGAGCAGTACTTC. Protein: CARQGEAYEQYF.

J is TRBJ2-7 and V is TRBV5-1; 8 nucleotides align to TRBD1. The germline CDR1 and CDR2 sequences are SGHRS and YFSETQ. With V trimmed by 3 bases and J by 2 bases, 7 bases remained unmatched. The CDR3 has 15 amino acids. The CDR3 region has the DNA TGCGCCAGCAGCTCGACAGGGGAGGCAACCTACGAGCAGTACTTC. It yields the protein CASSSTGEATYEQYF.

This clonotype was observed at least ten times. The V call is TRBV28, the J call TRBJ1-5, with D possibly being TRBD1 (6 bases). The V gene's germline CDR1 is MDHEN and CDR2 SYDVKM. V dropped 7 bases and J dropped 5 bases, with 21 bases sitting between them. The CDR3 runs 16 residues. DNA for the CDR3: TGTGCCAGCACTTATGGGGGCGGCTCTTTTCATCAGCCCCAGCATTTT. Its protein product is CASTYGGGSFHQPQHF.

This clonotype was counted many times. The gene calls are TRBV12-3 or TRBV12-4 and TRBJ1-5; a weak D match, TRBD1 (5 bases). The CDR3 loop spans 15 amino acids. The V and J ends lost 3 bases and 3 bases respectively, with 12 bases between them. As DNA, the CDR3 is TGTGCCAGCAGTTTGGGAAGGGGAGACAATCAGCCCCAGCATTTT. Residues: CASSLGRGDNQPQHF.

The CDR3 loop is CASSPDGMVATEAFF. The DNA of the CDR3 is TGTGCCAGTAGCCCTGACGGGATGGTGGCCACTGAAGCTTTCTTT. The V call is TRBV19, the J call TRBJ1-1; no clear D gene. The CDR3 contains 15 residues. Germline V lookup: CDR1 LNHDA, CDR2 SQIVND (reference sequence). V was pared by 6 bases and J by 4 bases, with 18 bases between.

Many counts were recorded for this clonotype. CDR3 loop: CASQQDTYPPQHF. The DNA for the CDR3 is TGTGCCAGCCAACAAGACACGTACCCGCCCCAGCATTTT. This chain links TRBV5-5 with TRBJ1-5, with no clear D. The CDR3 runs to 13 residues. Germline CDR1 is SGHKS and CDR2 is YYEKEE (reference sequence). Trimming removed 7 bases from V and 9 bases from J, with 17 bases in between. Full variable domain (rest looked up from reference TRBV5-5 and TRBJ1-5): DAGVTQSPTHLIKTRGQQVTLRCSPISGHKSVSWYQQVLGQGPQFIFQYYEKEERGRGNFPDRFSARQFPNYSSELNVNALLLGDSALYLCASQQDTYPPQHFGDGTRLSIL.

This clonotype was detected ten times or more. The chain combines TRBV6-1 with TRBJ2-7; 7 bases are shared with TRBD1. With V trimmed by 3 bases and J by 2 bases, 1 base remained unmatched. CDR3 size: 13 residues. Germline CDR1 is MNHNS and CDR2 is SASEGT. The CDR3 DNA sequence: TGTGCCAGCAGTGACAGGGGGACCTACGAGCAGTACTTC. This encodes CASSDRGTYEQYF.

This clonotype was observed many times. J is TRBJ1-1 and V is TRBV27; unclear D gene. V lost 6 bases and J 1 base, leaving 9 bases between the germline ends. The CDR3 contains 13 residues. Per the germline V gene, CDR1 is MNHEY and CDR2 is SMNVEV (reference sequence). This CDR3 reads CASRFLTNTEAFF. CDR3 coding DNA: TGTGCCAGCAGATTTTTGACGAACACTGAAGCTTTCTTT.